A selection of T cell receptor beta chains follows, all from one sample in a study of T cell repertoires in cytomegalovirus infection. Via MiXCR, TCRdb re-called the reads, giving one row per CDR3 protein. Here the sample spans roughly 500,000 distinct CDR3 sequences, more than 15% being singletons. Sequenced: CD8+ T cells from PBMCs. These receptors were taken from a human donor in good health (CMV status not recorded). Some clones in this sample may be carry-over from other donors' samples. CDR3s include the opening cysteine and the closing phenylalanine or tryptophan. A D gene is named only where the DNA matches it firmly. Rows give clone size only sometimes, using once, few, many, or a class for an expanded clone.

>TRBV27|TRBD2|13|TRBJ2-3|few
TGTGCCAGCCTGGGAGGGCCGGCGGATACGCAGTATTTT
CASLGGPADTQYF
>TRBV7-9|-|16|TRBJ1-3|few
TGTGCCAGCAGACCCTCTATGGGGGCAACTGGAAACACCATATATTTT
CASRPSMGATGNTIYF
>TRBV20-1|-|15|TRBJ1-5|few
TGCAGTGCCCCCTACCTAGACGGTTCCAATCAGCCCCAGCATTTT
CSAPYLDGSNQPQHF
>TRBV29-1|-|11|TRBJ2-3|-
TGCGGCGTTGAAGGCCTAGAGGCGCAGTATTTT
CGVEGLEAQYF
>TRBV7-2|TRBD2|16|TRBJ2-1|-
TGTGCAAGCAGATTAGCGCTGCGGGGGGGACGGAATGAGCATTTCTTC
CASRLALRGGRNEHFF
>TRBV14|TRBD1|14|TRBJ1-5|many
TGTGCCAGCAGCCTAACAGGGGCCGGTCAGCCCCAGCATTTT
CASSLTGAGQPQHF
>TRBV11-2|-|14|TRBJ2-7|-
TGTGCCAGCAGCATTCAGGGTTTTTCCTACGAGCAGTACTTC
CASSIQGFSYEQYF
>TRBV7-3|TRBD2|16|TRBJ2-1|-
TGTGCCAGCAGCTTAACGGGACTAGCCTCCTACAATGAGCAGTTCTTC
CASSLTGLASYNEQFF
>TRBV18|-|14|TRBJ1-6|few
TGTGCCAGCTCACCTCGGGACGGGGATTCACCCCTCCACTTT
CASSPRDGDSPLHF
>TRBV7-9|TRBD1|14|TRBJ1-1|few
TGTGCCAGCAGCCCTGAACAGGGGTCCACTGAAGCTTTCTTT
CASSPEQGSTEAFF
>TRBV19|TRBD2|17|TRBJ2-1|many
TGTGCCAGTAGTATAGAAACATACCTAGCGGGGAACAATGAGCAGTTCTTC
CASSIETYLAGNNEQFF
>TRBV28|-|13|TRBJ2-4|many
TGTGCCAGCAGTTTCCGGATTGAGAACATTCAGTACTTC
CASSFRIENIQYF
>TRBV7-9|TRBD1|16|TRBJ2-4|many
TGTGCCAGCAGCACCGGGACAGGGGGGAGCAAAAACATTCAGTACTTC
CASSTGTGGSKNIQYF
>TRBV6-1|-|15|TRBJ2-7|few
TGTGCCAGCAGTTTCCGGCGGTCCGAGATCTACGAGCAGTACTTC
CASSFRRSEIYEQYF
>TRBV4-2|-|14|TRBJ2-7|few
TGTGCCAGCAGCCAAGGGAAGGAGTCCTACGAGCAGTACTTC
CASSQGKESYEQYF
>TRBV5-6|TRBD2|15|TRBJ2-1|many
TGTGCCAGCAGCTTCCTAGCGGGGGGGCCGAATGAGCAGTTCTTC
CASSFLAGGPNEQFF
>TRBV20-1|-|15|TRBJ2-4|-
TGCAGTGCCTTGCTCTCCCCCGGAGCCAAAAACATTCAGTACTTC
CSALLSPGAKNIQYF
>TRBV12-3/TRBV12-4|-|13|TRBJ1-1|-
TGTGCCAGCACCCCAACAGGGTACACTGAAGCTTTCTTT
CASTPTGYTEAFF
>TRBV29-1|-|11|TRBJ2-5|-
TGCAGCGTTGAAGGGGGTATGGCCCAGTACTTC
CSVEGGMAQYF
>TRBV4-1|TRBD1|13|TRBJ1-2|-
TGCGCCAGCAGCGGGACAGGTGACTATGGCTACACCTTC
CASSGTGDYGYTF
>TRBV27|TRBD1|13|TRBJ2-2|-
TGTGCCAGCTGGGGACAGGGGGCGTCAGTGCTGTTTTTT
CASWGQGASVLFF
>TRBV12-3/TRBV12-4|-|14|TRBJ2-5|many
TGTGCCAGCAGCCCAGGACAGTCCCAAGAGACCCAGTACTTC
CASSPGQSQETQYF
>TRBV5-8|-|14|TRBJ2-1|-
TGTGCCAGCGGCTTGGCCGGCGGCTACAATGAGCAGTTCTTC
CASGLAGGYNEQFF
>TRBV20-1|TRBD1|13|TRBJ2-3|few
TGCAGTGTCGGGACAGGGGTGGCAGATACGCAGTATTTT
CSVGTGVADTQYF
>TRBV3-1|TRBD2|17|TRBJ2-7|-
TGTGCCAGCAGCCAAGACCTGGGACTAGCGGGGGCCTACGAGCAGTACTTC
CASSQDLGLAGAYEQYF
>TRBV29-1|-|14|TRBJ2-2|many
TGCAGCGTAGCAAGGGGAACGAACACCGGGGAGCTGTTTTTT
CSVARGTNTGELFF
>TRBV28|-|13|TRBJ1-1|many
TGTGCCAGCAGCAGGGAAGACGAGACTGAAGCTTTCTTT
CASSREDETEAFF
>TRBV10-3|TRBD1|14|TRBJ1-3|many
TGTGCCATCCTAACGACAGGGCCTGGAAACACCATATATTTT
CAILTTGPGNTIYF
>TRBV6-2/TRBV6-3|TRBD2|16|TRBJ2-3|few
TGTGCCAGCACTCGACTAGCGGGGGGACCCACAGATACGCAGTATTTT
CASTRLAGGPTDTQYF
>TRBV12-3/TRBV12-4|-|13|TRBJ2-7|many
TGTGCCAGCAGTTTCGGACAAAACTACGAGCAGTACTTC
CASSFGQNYEQYF
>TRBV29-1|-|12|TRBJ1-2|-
TGCAGCGTTGAGGCGGTTTTCGGCGGCTACACCTTC
CSVEAVFGGYTF
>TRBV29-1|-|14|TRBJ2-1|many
TGCAGCGTTGACCAGGGTGAGATATACAATGAGCAGTTCTTC
CSVDQGEIYNEQFF
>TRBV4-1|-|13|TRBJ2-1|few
TGCGCCAGCAGCTACGGGTCGTCGGGTGAGCAGTTCTTC
CASSYGSSGEQFF
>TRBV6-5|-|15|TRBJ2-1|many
TGTGCCAGCAGAGAGCGGAGCAGATCCTACAATGAGCAGTTCTTC
CASRERSRSYNEQFF
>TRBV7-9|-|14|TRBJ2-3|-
TGTGCCAGCAGCTTAGTGTTAAGCACAGATACGCAGTATTTT
CASSLVLSTDTQYF
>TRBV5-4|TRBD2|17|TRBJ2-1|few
TGTGCCAGCAGCTCGAGGCAGAGCGGGAGACACTACAATGAGCAGTTCTTC
CASSSRQSGRHYNEQFF
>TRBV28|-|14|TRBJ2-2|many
TGTGCCAGCAGTTTAAGGAGCAGGCCCGGGGAGCTGTTTTTT
CASSLRSRPGELFF
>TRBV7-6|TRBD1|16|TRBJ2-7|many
TGTGCCAGCAGCCGAGCCTCGGGACAGGGGAACTACGAGCAGTACTTC
CASSRASGQGNYEQYF
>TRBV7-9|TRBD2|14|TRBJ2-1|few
TGTGCCAGCAGCTTAGCAGCGGGGGCCCTCGGGCAGTTCTTC
CASSLAAGALGQFF
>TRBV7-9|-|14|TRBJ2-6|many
TGTGCCAGCAGCTCTAACTCTGGGGCCAACGTCCTGACTTTC
CASSSNSGANVLTF
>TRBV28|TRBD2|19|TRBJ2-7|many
TGTGCCAGCAGTTTAGCGTTAGGGCACGAACTAGCGGGGTCCTACGAGCAGTACTTC
CASSLALGHELAGSYEQYF
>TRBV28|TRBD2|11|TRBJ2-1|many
TGTGCCAGCAGTTTCGGGGGGTTGGGGTTCTTC
CASSFGGLGFF
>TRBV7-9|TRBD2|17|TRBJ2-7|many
TGTGCCAGCAGCTTAGCGCTTGGGACTAGCGGGAGGTACGAGCAGTACTTC
CASSLALGTSGRYEQYF
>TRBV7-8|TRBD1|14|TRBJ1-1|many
TGTGCCAGCAGCCCCCCACAGGGGTACACTGAAGCTTTCTTT
CASSPPQGYTEAFF
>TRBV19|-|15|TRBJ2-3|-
TGTGCCAGTAGTGCATACAGGGAAGGGACAGATACGCAGTATTTT
CASSAYREGTDTQYF
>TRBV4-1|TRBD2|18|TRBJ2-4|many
TGCGCCAGCAGCCAAGATCGAGCGGGAGGGAGTCGGGGGAACATTCAGTACTTC
CASSQDRAGGSRGNIQYF
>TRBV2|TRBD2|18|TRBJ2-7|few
TGTGCCAGCAGTGTCCTCGGACTAGCGGGGATGAGCTCCTACGAGCAGTACTTC
CASSVLGLAGMSSYEQYF
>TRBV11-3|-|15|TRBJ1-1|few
TGTGCCAGCAGCTCTAGCGGGGGCGATCCGGTTGAAGCTTTCTTT
CASSSSGGDPVEAFF
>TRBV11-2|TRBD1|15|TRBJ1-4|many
TGTGCCAGCAGCTCACAGGGGGATCCTAATGAAAAACTGTTTTTT
CASSSQGDPNEKLFF
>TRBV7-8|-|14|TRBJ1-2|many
TGTGCCAGCAGCTTACCGGAGGGAGCCTATGGCTACACCTTC
CASSLPEGAYGYTF
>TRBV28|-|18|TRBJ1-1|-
TGTGCCAGCAGTCACTCCGGGACGAGGGGGGGCATGAACACTGAAGCTTTCTTT
CASSHSGTRGGMNTEAFF
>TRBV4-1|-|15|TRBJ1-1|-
TGCGCCAGCAGCCAAGCCGGGACGGCGAACACTGAAGCTTTCTTT
CASSQAGTANTEAFF
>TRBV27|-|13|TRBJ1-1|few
TGTGCCAGCAGTCCATCAAGACAGCTCGAAGCTTTCTTT
CASSPSRQLEAFF
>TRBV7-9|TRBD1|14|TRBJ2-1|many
TGTGCCAGCAGCTTAACAGGGGGGTGGAATGAGCAGTTCTTC
CASSLTGGWNEQFF
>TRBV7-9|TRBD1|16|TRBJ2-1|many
TGTGCCAGCCCTCCTGTGACAGGGATATATGACAATGAGCAGTTCTTC
CASPPVTGIYDNEQFF
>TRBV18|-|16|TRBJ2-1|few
TGTGCCAGCTCACCACCCACAGGGAGCTCCTACAATGAGCAGTTCTTC
CASSPPTGSSYNEQFF
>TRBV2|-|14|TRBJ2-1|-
TGTGCCAGCCACCAGTCCGGGGAGTCGGATGAGCAGTTCTTC
CASHQSGESDEQFF